This T cell receptor (beta chain) was retrieved from a study of blood T cell repertoires in COVID-19. Study background: Sources were T cells, B-cell-depleted T cells, or PBMCs; the material itself was cDNA or gDNA.

The protocol was immunoSEQ multiplex PCR, while the TCRdb copy is restricted to in-frame clones and leaves out a portion. The sample has fewer than 250,000 clones, about nine tenths seen once. This clone appeared a single time. The CDR3 length is 16 residues. Losses at the gene ends were 3 bases for V and 4 bases for J; bases not matched to a gene: 12. In germline, CDR1 is SGDLS, CDR2 YYNGEE. This TCR came from a woman aged 40 to 55 with acute or convalescent COVID-19. The chain combines TRBV9 with TRBJ1-2; TRBD1 aligns across 7 bases. Sequenced material: peripheral blood. CDR3 in amino acids: CASSARLGQRLYGYTF. The CDR3, as DNA: TGTGCCAGCAGCGCCCGCCTGGGACAGAGACTCTATGGCTACACCTTC.